This T cell receptor beta chain was obtained from a study of technical replicates of blood from several donors. V lost 5 bases and J lost 7, with 18 bases in between. Germline V gene lookup returns CDR1 SGHTA and CDR2 FQGNSA. The CDR3 is made up of 14 amino acids. TCRdb's copy holds only in-frame clones and misses some; the assay was immunoSEQ multiplex PCR. The table has 50,000 to 70,000 clones, 75% to 95% seen once. The receptor's source is a human donor in good health. Some clones in this sample may be carry-over from other donors' samples. The material sequenced was PBMCs. The rearrangement links TRBV7-2 to TRBJ2-7, with D possibly being TRBD2 (6 bases). The CDR3 loop reads CASSVGTVTLEQYF. The CDR3 nucleotides read TGTGCCAGCAGCGTAGGGACTGTTACTTTGGAGCAGTACTTC.